Following are 5 T cell receptor beta chains from one sample sequenced in a study of T-cell reconstitution after alpha-beta-depleted transplantation in children. Researchers prepared the TCRbeta library using unique molecular identifiers, the study reports. One entry per CDR3 protein, called by TCRdb with MiXCR from the PCR reads. Here the sample spans around 670,000 distinct CDR3 sequences, about 12% being singletons. Specimen: PBMCs, collected before TCRalphabeta/CD19-depleted stem cell transplant. The origin of the receptors is a girl between 2 and 10 years old with congenital amegakaryocytic thrombocytopenia, due to receive a stem cell transplant.

This clonotype was picked up many times. V is TRBV6-6 and J is TRBJ1-2; a possible D gene is TRBD1 (5 bases). This CDR3 spans 11 amino acids. Germline CDR1 reads MNHNY; CDR2 reads SVGAGI (reference sequence). Trimming took 8 bases from V and 10 from J, leaving 14 bases between them. The CDR3 loop reads CASGTEGDYTF. The CDR3 DNA sequence: TGTGCCAGCGGGACCGAAGGAGACTACACCTTC.

This clonotype has at least ten counts. The chain joins TRBV20-1 to TRBJ1-2; no definite D call. This CDR3 contains 14 residues. Germline-derived CDR1 and CDR2 are DFQATT and SNEGSKA (reference sequence). Trimming took off 6 bases at V and 4 bases at J, with 18 bases between the two ends. As DNA, the CDR3 is TGCAGTGCGTGCGTGCCGACGGATTCCTATGGCTACACCTTC. Residues: CSACVPTDSYGYTF.

This clonotype was seen ten or more times. The chain is built from TRBV10-1 and TRBJ2-2; 13 bases match TRBD2. The germline V gene encodes CDR1 WNHNN and CDR2 SYGVQD (reference sequence). The junction had 3 bases not matched to a gene; V was cut back by 2 bases and J by 0 bases. The CDR3 sequence is 18 residues long. The CDR3 sequence: CASSEAGLAGANTGELFF. In nucleotides, the CDR3 is TGCGCCAGCAGTGAGGCCGGACTAGCGGGAGCGAACACCGGGGAGCTGTTTTTT.

This clonotype came up many times. The chain employs TRBV20-1 and TRBJ2-7, with no clear D. This CDR3 is built from 11 residues. Germline V gene data show CDR1 as DFQATT and CDR2 as SNEGSKA (reference sequence). V was pared by 6 bases and J by 5 bases, with 11 bases between. CDR3 nucleotide sequence: TGCAGTGCGAACCCCCATGACGAGCAGTACTTC. Translating it yields CSANPHDEQYF.

The rearrangement uses TRBV4-2 and TRBJ2-3, with a possible D match to TRBD1 (6 bases). V dropped 4 bases and J dropped 2 bases, with 22 bases sitting between them. The germline V gene has CDR1 LGHNA and CDR2 YNFKEQ. The CDR3 has 18 residues. The CDR3 bases are TGTGCCAGCAGCCCCGAGAGTCGGACAGCGCTAAACACAGATACGCAGTATTTT. Its protein is CASSPESRTALNTDTQYF.